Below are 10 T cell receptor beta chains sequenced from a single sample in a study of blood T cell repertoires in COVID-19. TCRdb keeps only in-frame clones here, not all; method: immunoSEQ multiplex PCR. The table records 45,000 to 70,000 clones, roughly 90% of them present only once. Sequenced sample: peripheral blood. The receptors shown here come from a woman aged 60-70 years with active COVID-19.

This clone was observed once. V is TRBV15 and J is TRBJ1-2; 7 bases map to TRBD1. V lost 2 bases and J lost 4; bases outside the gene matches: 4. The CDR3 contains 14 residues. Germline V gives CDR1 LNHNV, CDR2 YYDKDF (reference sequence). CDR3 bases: TGTGCCACCAGCAGACCGACAGGGATCTATGGCTACACCTTC. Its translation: CATSRPTGIYGYTF.

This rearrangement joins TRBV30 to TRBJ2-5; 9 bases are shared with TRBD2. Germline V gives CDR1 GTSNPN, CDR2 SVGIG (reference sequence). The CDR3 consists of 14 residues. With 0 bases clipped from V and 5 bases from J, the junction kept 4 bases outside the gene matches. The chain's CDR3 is CAWSVLRGGETQYF. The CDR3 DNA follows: TGTGCCTGGAGTGTACTGCGGGGGGGCGAGACCCAGTACTTC.

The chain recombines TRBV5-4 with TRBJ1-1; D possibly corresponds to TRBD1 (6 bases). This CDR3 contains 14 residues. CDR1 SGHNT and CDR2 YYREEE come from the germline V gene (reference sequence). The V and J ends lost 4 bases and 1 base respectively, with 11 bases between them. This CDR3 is CASSGVDRNTEAFF. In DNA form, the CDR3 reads TGTGCCAGCAGCGGGGTGGACAGGAACACTGAAGCTTTCTTT. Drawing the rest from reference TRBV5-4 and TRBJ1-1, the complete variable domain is ETGVTQSPTHLIKTRGQQVTLRCSSQSGHNTVSWYQQALGQGPQFIFQYYREEENGRGNFPPRFSGLQFPNYSSELNVNALELDDSALYLCASSGVDRNTEAFFGQGTRLTVV.

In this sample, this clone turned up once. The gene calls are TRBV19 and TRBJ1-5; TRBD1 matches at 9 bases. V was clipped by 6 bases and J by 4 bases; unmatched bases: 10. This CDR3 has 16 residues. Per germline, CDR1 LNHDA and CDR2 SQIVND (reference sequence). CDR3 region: CASSNLGQGRNQPQHF. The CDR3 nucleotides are TGTGCCAGTAGCAATCTGGGACAGGGTCGGAATCAGCCCCAGCATTTT.

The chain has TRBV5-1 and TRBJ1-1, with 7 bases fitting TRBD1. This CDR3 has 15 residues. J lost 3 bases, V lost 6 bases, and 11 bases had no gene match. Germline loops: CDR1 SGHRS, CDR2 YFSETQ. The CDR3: CASTPRTGGYTEAFF. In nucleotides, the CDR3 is TGCGCCAGCACCCCCCGGACAGGAGGGTACACTGAAGCTTTCTTT. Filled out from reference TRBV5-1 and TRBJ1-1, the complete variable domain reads KAGVTQTPRYLIKTRGQQVTLSCSPISGHRSVSWYQQTPGQGLQFLFEYFSETQRNKGNFPGRFSGRQFSNSRSEMNVSTLELGDSALYLCASTPRTGGYTEAFFGQGTRLTVV.

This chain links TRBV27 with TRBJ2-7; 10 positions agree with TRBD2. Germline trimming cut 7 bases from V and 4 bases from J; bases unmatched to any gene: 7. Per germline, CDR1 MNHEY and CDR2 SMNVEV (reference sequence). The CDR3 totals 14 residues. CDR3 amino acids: CASNRVAGGYEQYF. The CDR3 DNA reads TGTGCCAGCAACCGGGTAGCGGGGGGTTACGAGCAGTACTTC.

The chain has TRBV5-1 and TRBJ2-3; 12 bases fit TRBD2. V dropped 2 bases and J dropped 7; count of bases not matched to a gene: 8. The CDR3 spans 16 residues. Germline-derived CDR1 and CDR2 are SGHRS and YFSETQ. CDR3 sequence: CASSLGLAGGQNTQYF. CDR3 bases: TGCGCCAGCAGCTTAGGGCTAGCGGGGGGGCAAAATACGCAGTATTTT.

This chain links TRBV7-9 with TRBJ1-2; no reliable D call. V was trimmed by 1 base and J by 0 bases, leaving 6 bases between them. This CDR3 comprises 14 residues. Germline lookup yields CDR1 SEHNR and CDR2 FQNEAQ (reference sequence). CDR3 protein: CASSLGAANYGYTF. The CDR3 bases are TGTGCCAGCAGCTTAGGGGCAGCTAACTATGGCTACACCTTC. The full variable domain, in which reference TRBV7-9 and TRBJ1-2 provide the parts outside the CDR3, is DTGVSQNPRHKITKRGQNVTFRCDPISEHNRLYWYRQTLGQGPEFLTYFQNEAQLEKSRLLSDRFSAERPKGSFSTLEIQRTEQGDSAMYLCASSLGAANYGYTFGSGTRLTVV.

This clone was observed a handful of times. The CDR3 region is CASSHQGWQPQHF. The CDR3 nucleotides read TGTGCCAGCAGCCATCAGGGGTGGCAGCCCCAGCATTTT. This chain joins TRBV3-1 (or the pseudogene TRBV3-2) and TRBJ1-5; the D gene is possibly TRBD1 (6 bases). The CDR3 is 13 amino acids. In germline, CDR1 is LGHDT, CDR2 YNNKEL (reference sequence). The V end was cut by 3 bases, the J end by 7 bases, with 10 bases between.

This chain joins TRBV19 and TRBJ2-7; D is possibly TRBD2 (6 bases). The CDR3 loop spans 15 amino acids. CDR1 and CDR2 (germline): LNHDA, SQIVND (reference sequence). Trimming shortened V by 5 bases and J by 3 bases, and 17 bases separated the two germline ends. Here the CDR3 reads CASSPPGGVGYEQYF. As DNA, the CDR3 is TGTGCCAGTAGTCCCCCCGGAGGGGTCGGCTACGAGCAGTACTTC.